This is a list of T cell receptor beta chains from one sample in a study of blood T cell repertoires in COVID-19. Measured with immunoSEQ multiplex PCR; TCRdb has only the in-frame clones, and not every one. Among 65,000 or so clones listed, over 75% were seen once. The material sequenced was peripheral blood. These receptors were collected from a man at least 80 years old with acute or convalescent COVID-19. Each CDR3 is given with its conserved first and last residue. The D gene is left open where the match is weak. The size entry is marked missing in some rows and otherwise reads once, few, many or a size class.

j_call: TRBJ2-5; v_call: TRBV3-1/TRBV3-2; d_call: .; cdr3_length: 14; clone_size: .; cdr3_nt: TGTGCCAGCAGCCAAGTGGTACAGAAAGAGACCCAGTACTTC; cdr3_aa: CASSQVVQKETQYF
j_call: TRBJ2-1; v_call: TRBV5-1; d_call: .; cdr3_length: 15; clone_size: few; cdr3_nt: TGCGCCAGCAGCCGCGCACAGGGAAAATCCGATGAGCAGTTCTTC; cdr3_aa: CASSRAQGKSDEQFF
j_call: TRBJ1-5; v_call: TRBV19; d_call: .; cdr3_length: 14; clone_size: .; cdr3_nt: TGTGCCAGTAGTATCGGGGGGGCAGGTCAGCCCCAGCATTTT; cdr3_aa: CASSIGGAGQPQHF
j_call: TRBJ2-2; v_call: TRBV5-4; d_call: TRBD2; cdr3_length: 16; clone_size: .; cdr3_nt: TGTGCCAGCAGCTCCGGGACTAGCGGGGTAACCGGGGAGCTGTTTTTT; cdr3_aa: CASSSGTSGVTGELFF
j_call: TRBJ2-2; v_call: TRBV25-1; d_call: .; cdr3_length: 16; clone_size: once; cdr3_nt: TGTGCCAGCACCCAGACAGGGAGGCTTGGGGTCGGGGAGCTGTTTTTT; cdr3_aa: CASTQTGRLGVGELFF
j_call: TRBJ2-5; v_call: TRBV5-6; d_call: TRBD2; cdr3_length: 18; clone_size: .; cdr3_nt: TGTGCCAGCAGGTTGTGGGCTAGCGGGGGGTATCAGGAAGAGACCCAGTACTTC; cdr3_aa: CASRLWASGGYQEETQYF
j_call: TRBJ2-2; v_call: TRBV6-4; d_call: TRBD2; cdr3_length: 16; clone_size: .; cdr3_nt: TGTGCCAGCATCAAACTGGGACTAGGGAAAACCGGGGAGCTGTTTTTT; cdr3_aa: CASIKLGLGKTGELFF
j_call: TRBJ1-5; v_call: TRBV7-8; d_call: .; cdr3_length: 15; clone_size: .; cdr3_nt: TGTGCCAGCAGCTTAATTAGGGGTGGCAATCAGCCCCAGCATTTT; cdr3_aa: CASSLIRGGNQPQHF
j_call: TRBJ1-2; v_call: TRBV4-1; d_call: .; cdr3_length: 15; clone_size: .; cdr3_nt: TGCGCCAGCAGCCGTGACCAGGGGATTAACTATGGCTACACCTTC; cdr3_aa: CASSRDQGINYGYTF
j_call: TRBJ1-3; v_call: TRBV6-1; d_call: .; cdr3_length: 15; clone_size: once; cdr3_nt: TGTGCCAGCGGGCCCGGCACTCGCTCTGGAAACACCATATATTTT; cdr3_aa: CASGPGTRSGNTIYF
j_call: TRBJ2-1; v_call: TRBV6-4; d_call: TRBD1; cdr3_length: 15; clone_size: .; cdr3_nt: TGTGCCAGCAGTGTTGAGACAGGGAGATACAATGAGCAGTTCTTC; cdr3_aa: CASSVETGRYNEQFF
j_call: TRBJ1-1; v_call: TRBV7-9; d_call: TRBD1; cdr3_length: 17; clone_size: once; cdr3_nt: TGTGCCAGCAGCTCGGGGGCCGGGCGACAGGGTTACACTGAAGCTTTCTTT; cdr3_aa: CASSSGAGRQGYTEAFF
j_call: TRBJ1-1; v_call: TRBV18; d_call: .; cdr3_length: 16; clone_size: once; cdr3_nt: TGTGCCAGCTCACTGGGCGACAGGACCATGAACACTGAAGCTTTCTTT; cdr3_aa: CASSLGDRTMNTEAFF
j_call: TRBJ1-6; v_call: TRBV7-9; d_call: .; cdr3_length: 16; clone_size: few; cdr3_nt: TGTGCCAGCAGCTCAGGGTCGGGCTTCTATAATTCACCCCTCCACTTT; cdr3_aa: CASSSGSGFYNSPLHF
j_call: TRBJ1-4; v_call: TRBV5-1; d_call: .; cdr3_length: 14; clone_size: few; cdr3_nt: TGCGCCAGCAGCTTGATCGGACAGAATGAAAAACTGTTTTTT; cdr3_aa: CASSLIGQNEKLFF
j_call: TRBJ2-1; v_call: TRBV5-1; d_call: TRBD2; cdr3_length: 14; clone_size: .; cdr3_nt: TGCGCCAGCAGCCCCGGACTAGGTATCGATGAGCAGTTCTTC; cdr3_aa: CASSPGLGIDEQFF
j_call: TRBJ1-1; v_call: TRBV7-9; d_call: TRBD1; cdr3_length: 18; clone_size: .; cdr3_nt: TGTGCCAGCAGCTTCATAGTGGGGACAGGAGGAACCGGACCTGAAGCTTTCTTT; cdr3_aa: CASSFIVGTGGTGPEAFF
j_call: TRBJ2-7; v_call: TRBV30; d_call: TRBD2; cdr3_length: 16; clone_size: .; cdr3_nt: TGTGCCTGGAGTTTAACTAGCGCCAACACCAACTACGAGCAGTACTTC; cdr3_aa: CAWSLTSANTNYEQYF
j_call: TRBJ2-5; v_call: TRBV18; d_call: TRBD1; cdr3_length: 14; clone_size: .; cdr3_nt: TGTGCCAGCTCCCCCGGGACAGGGATGGAGACCCAGTACTTC; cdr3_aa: CASSPGTGMETQYF
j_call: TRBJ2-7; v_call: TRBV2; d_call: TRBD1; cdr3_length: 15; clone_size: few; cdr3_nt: TGTGCCAGCAGCCTAGGGGGGACAGGGATTTACGAGCAGTACTTC; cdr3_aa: CASSLGGTGIYEQYF
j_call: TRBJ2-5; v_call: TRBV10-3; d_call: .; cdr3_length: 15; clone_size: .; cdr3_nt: TGTGCCATCAGTGAGTCGAACAGGATCCCAGAGACCCAGTACTTC; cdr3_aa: CAISESNRIPETQYF
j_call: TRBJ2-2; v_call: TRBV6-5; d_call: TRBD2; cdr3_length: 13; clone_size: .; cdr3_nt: TGTGCCAGCCGGGGGGGGTTTTCCGGGGAGCTGTTTTTT; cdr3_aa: CASRGGFSGELFF
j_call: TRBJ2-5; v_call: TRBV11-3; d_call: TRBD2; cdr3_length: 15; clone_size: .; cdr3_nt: TGTGCCAGCAGCACCCGCGGGGGGGCGGTAAAGACCCAGTACTTC; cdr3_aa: CASSTRGGAVKTQYF
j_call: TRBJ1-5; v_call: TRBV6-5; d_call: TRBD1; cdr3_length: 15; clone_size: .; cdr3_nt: TGTGCCAGCAGTTCAACCGGGACAGGGGTACAGCCCCAGCATTTT; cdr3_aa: CASSSTGTGVQPQHF
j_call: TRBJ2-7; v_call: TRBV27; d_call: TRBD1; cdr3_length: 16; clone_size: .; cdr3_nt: TGTGCCAGCAGTCCAGGCTTATGGACAGGGAGTTCCGAGCAGTACTTC; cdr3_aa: CASSPGLWTGSSEQYF
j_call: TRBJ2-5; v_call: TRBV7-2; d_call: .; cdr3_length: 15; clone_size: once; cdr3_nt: TGTGCCAGCAGCTCGCTTTGGGGGCCCTGGGAGACCCAGTACTTC; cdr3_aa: CASSSLWGPWETQYF
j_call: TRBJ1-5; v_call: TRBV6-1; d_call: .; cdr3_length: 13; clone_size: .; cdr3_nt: TGTGCCAGCAGTGATCAGGTGAACCAGCCCCAGCATTTT; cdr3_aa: CASSDQVNQPQHF
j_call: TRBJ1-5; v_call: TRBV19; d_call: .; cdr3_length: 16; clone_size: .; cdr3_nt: TGTGCCAGTAGTATGGGCAAACTAGGGCCGAATCAGCCCCAGCATTTT; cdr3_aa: CASSMGKLGPNQPQHF
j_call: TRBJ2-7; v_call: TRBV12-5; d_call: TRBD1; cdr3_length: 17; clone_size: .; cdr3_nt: TGTGCTAGTGGTTCCCACAGGGGAAGCACCAGCTCCTACGAGCAGTACTTC; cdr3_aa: CASGSHRGSTSSYEQYF
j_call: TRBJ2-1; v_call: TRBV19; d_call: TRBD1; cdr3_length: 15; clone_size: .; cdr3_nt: TGTGCCAGTAGCCGGGACAGGGGGCCCTACAATGAGCAGTTCTTC; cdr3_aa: CASSRDRGPYNEQFF
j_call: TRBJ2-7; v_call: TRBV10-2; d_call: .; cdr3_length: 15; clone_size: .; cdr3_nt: TGCGCCAGCAGTGAAGGGGTGGTGGGAAGAGGCGAGCAGTACTTC; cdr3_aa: CASSEGVVGRGEQYF
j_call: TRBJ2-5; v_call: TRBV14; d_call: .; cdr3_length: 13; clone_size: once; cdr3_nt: TGTGCCAGCAGTCTATGGACAGAAGAGACCCAGTACTTC; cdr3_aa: CASSLWTEETQYF
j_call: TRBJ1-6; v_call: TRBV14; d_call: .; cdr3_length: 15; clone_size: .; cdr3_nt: TGTGCCAGCAGCCAAGACGGCAGGGCTAATTCACCCCTCCACTTT; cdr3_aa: CASSQDGRANSPLHF
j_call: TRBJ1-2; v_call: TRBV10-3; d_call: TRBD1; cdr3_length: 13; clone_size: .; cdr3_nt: TGTGCCATCAGTGGCACAGGGGGAGAGGGCTACACCTTC; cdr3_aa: CAISGTGGEGYTF